Given below is one T cell receptor beta chain in context. TCRdb called the 5' RACE reads again in MiXCR, with one record for every CDR3 protein. The repertoire includes hundreds of thousands of distinct CDR3 sequences, 16% of them detected once, and 22% sits in the top ten. The CDR3 has 14 residues. Trimming took 4 bases from V and 4 from J, leaving 13 bases between them. Germline V gene sequence: CDR1 MNHEY, CDR2 SVGEGT. These data come from a study of T-cell memory formation after mild COVID-19. Material: PBMCs or a T cell subset sorted from them (not recorded which). The TCR comes from a man aged 18 to 29 who had mild COVID-19 (a few samples of this study predate the infection). Cell type and time point are not known. This rearrangement joins TRBV6-2 or TRBV6-3 to TRBJ1-1; D call uncertain. In nucleotides, the CDR3 is TGTGCCAGCAGTTTCGCGTGGTCGGGCACTGAAGCTTTCTTT. Its protein product is CASSFAWSGTEAFF.